This T cell receptor beta chain was recovered during a study of blood T cell repertoires in COVID-19 (dated by TCRdb to 2020 to 2021). Describing the broader study: Collaborator samples came from the United States, Italy and Spain and covered acute and convalescent phases of COVID-19. The material from the prospective study consisted of cDNA or gDNA derived from T cells, B-cell-depleted T cells, or PBMCs. The dataset comprised deeply sampled blood TCRbeta repertoires from subjects exposed to, actively infected with, or recovered from COVID-19. The repertoires were made available in a free public database intended to serve as a resource for research on the immune response to SARS-CoV-2. The samples were drawn from two sources: the first 160 participants of the ongoing ImmuneRACE study, and over 1,000 subjects contributed by 6 global collaborators. The sample metadata nearly always contained a de-identified subject ID, COVID-19 status, age in years and sex. Where available, HLA class I and class II types were taken from metadata supplied by the sample provider and were not determined by assay-based typing.

CDR1 and CDR2 are drawn from the germline V gene: SGHVS, FQNEAQ. From the cysteine up to the phenylalanine, the CDR3 has a length of 17 residues. The CDR3 DNA has 51 bases and is translated from base 1. Trimming leaves V shorter by 5 bases and J shorter by 8 bases, with the junction holding 16 bases beyond the gene matches. Broad study findings and their caveats: The quantity of clinical and demographic metadata differed by source and by participant and was supplied without curation.

The collaborating institutions used their own protocols to collect whole blood in K2EDTA tubes. Collaborator samples were shipped for TCRbeta analysis as frozen whole blood, isolated PBMCs, or DNA extracted from either sample type. To note about this clone: It lacks a known antigen. No per-base quality is available; no much larger clone lies one base away.

The immunoSEQ Assay, a bias-controlled multiplex PCR, was used to amplify TCRbeta CDR3 regions from genomic DNA. Turning to the authors' computational methods: Within the assay, amplification of reference gene primers was used to estimate how many nucleated cells each sample contained. To quantify the absolute abundance of each unique TCRbeta CDR3 rearrangement, sequence reads were collapsed and filtered. For each sample, productive Simpson clonality was calculated as the square root of Simpson's diversity index across productive rearrangements. TCRdb stores this immuneACCESS table with in-frame sequences only. Part of the clones is absent; in the studies checked, under half of the shortfall reflects unresolved V genes, and no reason is known for the rest. V and J calls and clone size are as listed in that table; D and trimming were resolved from the DNA. The sample yields 30,000 to 40,000 clones; 80% were counted once. The top ten constitute 30% to 40% of the sample.

The clonotype originates from a man aged 80 or over with active or convalescent COVID-19. Material: peripheral blood. This sequence uses TRBV7-8 and TRBJ2-1, with 9 middle bases fitting TRBD2. The DNA is TGTGCCAGCAGCCCCCGAGACAGCGGGGGGCCGTTTGATGAGCAGTTCTTC. Its protein product is CASSPRDSGGPFDEQFF.